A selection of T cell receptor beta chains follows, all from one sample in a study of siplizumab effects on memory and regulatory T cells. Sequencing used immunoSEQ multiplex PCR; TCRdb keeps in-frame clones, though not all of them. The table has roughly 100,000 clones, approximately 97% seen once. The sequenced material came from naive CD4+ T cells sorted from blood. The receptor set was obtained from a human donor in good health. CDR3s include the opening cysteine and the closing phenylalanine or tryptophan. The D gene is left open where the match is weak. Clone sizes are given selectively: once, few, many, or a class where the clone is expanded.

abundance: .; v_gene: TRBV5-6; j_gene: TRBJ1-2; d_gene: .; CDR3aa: CASSLISDYGYTF; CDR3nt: TGTGCCAGCAGCTTGATCTCAGATTATGGCTACACCTTC
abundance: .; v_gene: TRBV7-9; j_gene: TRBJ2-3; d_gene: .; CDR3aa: CASSLGPLTTDTQYF; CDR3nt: TGTGCCAGCAGCTTAGGTCCCCTAACGACAGATACGCAGTATTTT
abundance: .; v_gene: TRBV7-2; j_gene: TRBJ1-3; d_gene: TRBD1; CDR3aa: CASSLFFTVGQGEGNTIYF; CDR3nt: TGTGCCAGCAGCTTATTTTTCACCGTTGGACAGGGGGAGGGAAACACCATATATTTT
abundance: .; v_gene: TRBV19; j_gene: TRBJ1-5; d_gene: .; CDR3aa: CASSPISGSQPQHF; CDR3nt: TGTGCCAGTAGCCCGATCTCAGGGAGTCAGCCCCAGCATTTT
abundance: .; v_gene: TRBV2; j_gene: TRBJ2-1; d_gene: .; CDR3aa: CASSDRRDRNYYSYNEQFF; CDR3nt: TGTGCCAGCAGTGATCGGAGGGATAGAAACTACTACTCCTACAATGAGCAGTTCTTC
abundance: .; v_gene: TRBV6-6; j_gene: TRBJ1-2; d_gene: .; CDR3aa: CASSSPGTSNYGYTF; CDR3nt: TGTGCCAGCAGTTCCCCTGGGACGTCTAACTATGGCTACACCTTC
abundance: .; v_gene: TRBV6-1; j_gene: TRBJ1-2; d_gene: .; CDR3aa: CASSEANLARVRGYTF; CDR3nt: TGTGCCAGCAGTGAAGCTAACTTGGCCAGGGTCAGGGGCTACACCTTC
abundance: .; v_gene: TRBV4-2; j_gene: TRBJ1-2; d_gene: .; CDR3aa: CASSEGNYGYTF; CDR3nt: TGTGCCAGCAGCGAGGGAAACTATGGCTACACCTTC
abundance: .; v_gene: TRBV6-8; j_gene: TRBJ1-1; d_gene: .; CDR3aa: CASPRRRNTNTEAFF; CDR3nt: TGTGCCAGCCCCCGCAGGAGGAACACCAACACTGAAGCTTTCTTT
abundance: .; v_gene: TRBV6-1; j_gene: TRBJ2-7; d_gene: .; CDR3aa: CASTETYEQYF; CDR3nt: TGTGCCAGCACCGAAACCTACGAGCAGTACTTC
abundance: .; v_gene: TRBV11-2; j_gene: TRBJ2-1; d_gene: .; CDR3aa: CASSSTRGGFNEQFF; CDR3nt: TGTGCCAGCAGCTCAACTCGGGGTGGGTTTAATGAGCAGTTCTTC
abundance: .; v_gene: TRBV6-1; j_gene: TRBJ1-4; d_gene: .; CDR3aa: CASSEHVAGEVEKLFF; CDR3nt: TGTGCCAGCAGTGAACATGTTGCAGGGGAGGTTGAAAAACTGTTTTTT
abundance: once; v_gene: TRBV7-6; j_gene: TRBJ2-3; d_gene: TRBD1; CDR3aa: CASSLATGSTDTQYF; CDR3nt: TGTGCCAGCAGCTTAGCGACAGGGAGCACAGATACGCAGTATTTT
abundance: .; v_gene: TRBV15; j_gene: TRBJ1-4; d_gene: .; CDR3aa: CATSRAGPEKLFF; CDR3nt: TGTGCCACCAGCAGAGCCGGGCCAGAAAAACTGTTTTTT
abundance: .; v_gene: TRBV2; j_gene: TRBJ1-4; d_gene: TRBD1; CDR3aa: CASRAGDRINEKLFF; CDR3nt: TGTGCCAGCAGAGCCGGGGACAGAATTAATGAAAAACTGTTTTTT
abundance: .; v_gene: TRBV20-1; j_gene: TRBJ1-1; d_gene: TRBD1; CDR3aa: CSAGQVEAFF; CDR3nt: TGCAGTGCGGGACAGGTTGAAGCTTTCTTT
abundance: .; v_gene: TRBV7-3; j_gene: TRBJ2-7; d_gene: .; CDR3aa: CASSLLGREQYF; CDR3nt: TGTGCCAGCAGCTTACTAGGCCGGGAGCAGTACTTC
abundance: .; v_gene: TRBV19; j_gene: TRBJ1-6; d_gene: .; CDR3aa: CASRFDSSYNSPLHF; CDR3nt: TGTGCCAGTAGATTCGACAGCTCCTATAATTCACCCCTCCACTTT
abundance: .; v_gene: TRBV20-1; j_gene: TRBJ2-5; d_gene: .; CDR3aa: CSARIQETQYF; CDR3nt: TGCAGTGCTAGAATCCAAGAGACCCAGTACTTC
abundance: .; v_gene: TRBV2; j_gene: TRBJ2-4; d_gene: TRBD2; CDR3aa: CASSETSGVAKNIQYF; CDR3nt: TGTGCCAGCAGTGAGACTAGCGGAGTAGCCAAAAACATTCAGTACTTC
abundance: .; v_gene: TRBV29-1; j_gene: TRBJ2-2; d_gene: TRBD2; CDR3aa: CSVESRGGNTGELFF; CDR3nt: TGCAGCGTTGAAAGTCGCGGGGGGAACACCGGGGAGCTGTTTTTT
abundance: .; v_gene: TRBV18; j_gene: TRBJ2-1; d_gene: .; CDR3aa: CASSPANEQFF; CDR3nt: TGTGCCAGCTCACCAGCCAATGAGCAGTTCTTC
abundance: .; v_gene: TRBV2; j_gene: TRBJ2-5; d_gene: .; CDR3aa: CASRERDGTVRDTQYF; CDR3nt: TGTGCCAGCAGGGAGAGGGATGGGACTGTTAGGGATACCCAGTACTTC
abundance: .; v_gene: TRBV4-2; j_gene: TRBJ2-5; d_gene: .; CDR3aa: CASSPVGAKVPETQYF; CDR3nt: TGTGCCAGCAGCCCGGTTGGGGCGAAAGTTCCAGAGACCCAGTACTTC
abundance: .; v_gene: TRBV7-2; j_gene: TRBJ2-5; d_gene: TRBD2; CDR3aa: CASSYGSGGAGETQYF; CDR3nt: TGTGCCAGCAGCTATGGAAGCGGGGGGGCCGGGGAGACCCAGTACTTC
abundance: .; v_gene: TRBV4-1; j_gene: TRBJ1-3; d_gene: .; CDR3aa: CASSHGTFGNTIYF; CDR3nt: TGCGCCAGCAGCCACGGGACTTTCGGAAACACCATATATTTT
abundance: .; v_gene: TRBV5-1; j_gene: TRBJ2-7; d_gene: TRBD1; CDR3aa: CASSDHPGTGEWGEQYF; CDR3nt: TGCGCCAGCAGCGATCACCCCGGGACAGGGGAGTGGGGCGAGCAGTACTTC
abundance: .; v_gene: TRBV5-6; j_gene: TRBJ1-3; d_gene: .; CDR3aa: CASSFPQFTSGNTIYF; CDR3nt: TGTGCCAGCAGCTTCCCACAGTTCACCTCTGGAAACACCATATATTTT
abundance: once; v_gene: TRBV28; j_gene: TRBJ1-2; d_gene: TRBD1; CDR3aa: CASSRAQGGTKRYGYTF; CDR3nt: TGTGCCAGCTCTAGGGCGCAGGGGGGAACTAAGCGGTATGGCTACACCTTC
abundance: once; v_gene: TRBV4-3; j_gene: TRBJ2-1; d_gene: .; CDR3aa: CASSQDWGNNEQFF; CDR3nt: TGCGCCAGCAGCCAAGACTGGGGGAACAATGAGCAGTTCTTC
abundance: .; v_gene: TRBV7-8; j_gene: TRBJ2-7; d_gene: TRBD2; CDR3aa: CASSRTSGGGEQYF; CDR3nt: TGTGCCAGCAGCCGGACTAGCGGGGGTGGCGAGCAGTACTTC
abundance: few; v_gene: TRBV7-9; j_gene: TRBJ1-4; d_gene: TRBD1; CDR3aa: CASSPSPGGGEKLFF; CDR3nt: TGTGCCAGCAGCCCGAGTCCAGGGGGCGGTGAAAAACTGTTTTTT